The rows below give T cell receptor beta chains drawn from one sample of a study of blood T cell repertoires in COVID-19. Clones were sequenced by immunoSEQ multiplex PCR, and TCRdb holds only the in-frame ones, with some missing. The sample carries some 260,000 clones, approximately 89% recorded once. Sequencing input: peripheral blood. These receptors were obtained from a woman in her 70s with COVID-19, enrolled during active disease. The CDR3 runs from the conserved cysteine through the conserved F or W. A D gene is named only where the DNA matches it firmly.

v_gene: TRBV3-1/TRBV3-2
j_gene: TRBJ2-7
d_gene: .
len: 12
CDR3aa: CASSYRTYEQYF
CDR3nt: TGTGCCAGCAGCTATAGAACCTACGAGCAGTACTTC

v_gene: TRBV30
j_gene: TRBJ2-1
d_gene: .
len: 13
CDR3aa: CAWRRDNYNEQFF
CDR3nt: TGTGCCTGGAGACGGGACAACTACAATGAGCAGTTCTTC

v_gene: TRBV20-1
j_gene: TRBJ2-3
d_gene: TRBD1
len: 14
CDR3aa: CSASRRQGADTQYF
CDR3nt: TGCAGTGCTAGTAGGAGACAGGGAGCAGATACGCAGTATTTT

v_gene: TRBV6-5
j_gene: TRBJ1-6
d_gene: .
len: 15
CDR3aa: CASSRGADEGSPLHF
CDR3nt: TGTGCCAGCTCCCGGGGGGCGGACGAAGGGTCACCCCTCCACTTT

v_gene: TRBV3-1/TRBV3-2
j_gene: TRBJ1-4
d_gene: .
len: 14
CDR3aa: CASSLDQGFEKLFF
CDR3nt: TGTGCCAGCAGCCTGGATCAGGGGTTTGAAAAACTGTTTTTT

v_gene: TRBV5-1
j_gene: TRBJ2-4
d_gene: TRBD1
len: 19
CDR3aa: CASSFISVLTGDAKNIQYF
CDR3nt: TGCGCCAGCAGCTTCATATCCGTTTTAACAGGGGACGCCAAAAACATTCAGTACTTC

v_gene: TRBV19
j_gene: TRBJ1-4
d_gene: .
len: 17
CDR3aa: CASSLQSGGATNEKLFF
CDR3nt: TGTGCCAGTAGTTTACAGTCGGGGGGGGCAACTAATGAAAAACTGTTTTTT

v_gene: TRBV5-6
j_gene: TRBJ2-3
d_gene: .
len: 18
CDR3aa: CASSKPRGTGPSTDTQYF
CDR3nt: TGTGCCAGCAGCAAACCTCGGGGGACCGGACCTAGCACAGATACGCAGTATTTT

v_gene: TRBV13
j_gene: TRBJ2-3
d_gene: TRBD2
len: 16
CDR3aa: CASSQKAGVITDTQYF
CDR3nt: TGTGCCAGCAGCCAGAAAGCGGGAGTTATCACAGATACGCAGTATTTT

v_gene: TRBV19
j_gene: TRBJ2-2
d_gene: TRBD2
len: 16
CDR3aa: CASSQSGGSNTGELFF
CDR3nt: TGTGCCAGTAGTCAATCGGGAGGTTCGAACACCGGGGAGCTGTTTTTT

v_gene: TRBV21-1
j_gene: TRBJ1-5
d_gene: .
len: 16
CDR3aa: CASSRHGTGDNQPQHF
CDR3nt: TGTGCCAGCAGCAGACACGGGACAGGCGATAATCAGCCCCAGCATTTT

v_gene: TRBV5-1
j_gene: TRBJ2-2
d_gene: TRBD2
len: 18
CDR3aa: CASSFRAGGSGNTGELFF
CDR3nt: TGCGCCAGCAGCTTTCGAGCGGGAGGGTCTGGTAACACCGGGGAGCTGTTTTTT

v_gene: TRBV18
j_gene: TRBJ1-1
d_gene: .
len: 15
CDR3aa: CASSQGMSTDTEAFF
CDR3nt: TGTGCCAGCTCACAGGGGATGTCTACTGACACTGAAGCTTTCTTT

v_gene: TRBV30
j_gene: TRBJ2-1
d_gene: .
len: 19
CDR3aa: CAWSVGLLASGRAYNEQFF
CDR3nt: TGTGCCTGGAGTGTAGGCCTACTAGCTTCAGGCAGGGCCTACAATGAGCAGTTCTTC

v_gene: TRBV5-1
j_gene: TRBJ1-1
d_gene: TRBD1
len: 14
CDR3aa: CASSLQGAYSEAFF
CDR3nt: TGCGCCAGCAGCTTGCAGGGGGCGTACAGTGAAGCTTTCTTT

v_gene: TRBV12-3/TRBV12-4
j_gene: TRBJ2-7
d_gene: .
len: 12
CDR3aa: CASSLGRLEQYF
CDR3nt: TGTGCCAGCAGTTTAGGCAGGCTCGAGCAGTACTTC

v_gene: TRBV10-3
j_gene: TRBJ1-1
d_gene: TRBD1
len: 13
CDR3aa: CAISGTGYTEAFF
CDR3nt: TGTGCCATCAGCGGGACAGGGTATACTGAAGCTTTCTTT

v_gene: TRBV3-1/TRBV3-2
j_gene: TRBJ1-2
d_gene: TRBD1
len: 14
CDR3aa: CASSQEGTGRGYTF
CDR3nt: TGTGCCAGCAGCCAAGAAGGGACAGGACGGGGCTACACCTTC

v_gene: TRBV3-1/TRBV3-2
j_gene: TRBJ2-1
d_gene: TRBD2
len: 19
CDR3aa: CASSPRGLAGGLGVNEQFF
CDR3nt: TGTGCCAGCAGCCCCAGGGGACTAGCGGGAGGGCTCGGGGTCAATGAGCAGTTCTTC

v_gene: TRBV19
j_gene: TRBJ2-2
d_gene: TRBD1
len: 15
CDR3aa: CASSMPGGYTGELFF
CDR3nt: TGTGCCAGTAGTATGCCAGGGGGCTACACCGGGGAGCTGTTTTTT

v_gene: TRBV7-2
j_gene: TRBJ2-1
d_gene: TRBD2
len: 16
CDR3aa: CASSPWTSGTINEQFF
CDR3nt: TGTGCCAGCAGCCCGTGGACTAGCGGGACAATTAATGAGCAGTTCTTC

v_gene: TRBV3-1/TRBV3-2
j_gene: TRBJ1-1
d_gene: .
len: 16
CDR3aa: CASSLNDRLAGTEAFF
CDR3nt: TGTGCCAGCAGCCTTAACGACAGGCTTGCTGGAACTGAAGCTTTCTTT

v_gene: TRBV11-3
j_gene: TRBJ2-7
d_gene: .
len: 15
CDR3aa: CASSLRGFVAYEQYF
CDR3nt: TGTGCCAGCAGCTTAAGGGGGTTCGTTGCCTACGAGCAGTACTTC

v_gene: TRBV9
j_gene: TRBJ2-2
d_gene: TRBD1
len: 15
CDR3aa: CASSGRQGPTGELFF
CDR3nt: TGTGCCAGCAGCGGTCGACAGGGCCCCACCGGGGAGCTGTTTTTT

v_gene: TRBV5-4
j_gene: TRBJ2-5
d_gene: TRBD2
len: 15
CDR3aa: CASSLSGSRQETQYF
CDR3nt: TGTGCCAGCAGCTTAAGCGGGAGCAGGCAAGAGACCCAGTACTTC

v_gene: TRBV6-5
j_gene: TRBJ1-1
d_gene: .
len: 14
CDR3aa: CASSSRGLGTEAFF
CDR3nt: TGTGCCAGCAGTTCCAGGGGCCTGGGGACTGAAGCTTTCTTT

v_gene: TRBV5-1
j_gene: TRBJ2-7
d_gene: TRBD2
len: 14
CDR3aa: CASSLELAGYEQYF
CDR3nt: TGCGCCAGCAGCTTGGAACTAGCGGGCTACGAGCAGTACTTC

v_gene: TRBV9
j_gene: TRBJ2-7
d_gene: TRBD1
len: 15
CDR3aa: CASSKQGAQRGEQYF
CDR3nt: TGTGCCAGCAGCAAACAGGGGGCGCAGAGAGGCGAGCAGTACTTC

v_gene: TRBV20-1
j_gene: TRBJ2-7
d_gene: .
len: 11
CDR3aa: CSARESGEQYF
CDR3nt: TGCAGTGCTAGAGAGAGCGGAGAGCAGTACTTC